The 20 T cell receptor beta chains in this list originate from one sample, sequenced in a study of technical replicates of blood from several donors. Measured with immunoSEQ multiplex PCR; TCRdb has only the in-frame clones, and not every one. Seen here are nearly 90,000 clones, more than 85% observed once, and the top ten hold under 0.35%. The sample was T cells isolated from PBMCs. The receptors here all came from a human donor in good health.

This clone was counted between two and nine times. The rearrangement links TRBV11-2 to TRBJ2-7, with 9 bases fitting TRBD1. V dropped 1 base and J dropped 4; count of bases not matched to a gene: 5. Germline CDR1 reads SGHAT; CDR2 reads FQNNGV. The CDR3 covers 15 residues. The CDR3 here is CASSLGTGGQYEQYF. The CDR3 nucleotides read TGTGCCAGCAGCTTAGGCACAGGGGGCCAATACGAGCAGTACTTC.

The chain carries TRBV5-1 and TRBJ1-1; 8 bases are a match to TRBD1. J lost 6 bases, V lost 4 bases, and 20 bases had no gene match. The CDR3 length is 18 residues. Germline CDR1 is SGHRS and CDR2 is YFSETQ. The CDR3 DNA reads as TGCGCCAGCAGCCCTGTTAGGGACAGGACGGAATCTCGGTCTGAAGCTTTCTTT. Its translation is CASSPVRDRTESRSEAFF.

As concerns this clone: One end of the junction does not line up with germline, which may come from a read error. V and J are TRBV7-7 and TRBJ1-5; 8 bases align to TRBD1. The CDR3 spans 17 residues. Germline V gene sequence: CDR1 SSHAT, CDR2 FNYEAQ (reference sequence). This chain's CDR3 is CASSSPRDRYSNQPQHF. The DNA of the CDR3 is TGTGCTAGCAGCTCGCCCCGGGACAGGTATAGCAATCAGCCCCAGCATTTT.

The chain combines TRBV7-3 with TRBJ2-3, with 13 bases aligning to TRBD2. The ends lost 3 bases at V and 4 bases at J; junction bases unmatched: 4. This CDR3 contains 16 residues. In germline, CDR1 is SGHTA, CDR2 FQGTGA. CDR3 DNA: TGTGCCAGCAGCTTTGGACTAGCGGGAGAATCAGATACGCAGTATTTT. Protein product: CASSFGLAGESDTQYF.

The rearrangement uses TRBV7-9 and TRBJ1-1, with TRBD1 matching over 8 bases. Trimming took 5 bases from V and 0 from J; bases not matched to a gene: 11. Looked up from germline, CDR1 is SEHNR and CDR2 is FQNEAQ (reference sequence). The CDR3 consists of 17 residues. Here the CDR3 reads CASSPGQELFVNTEAFF. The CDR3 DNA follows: TGTGCCAGCAGCCCGGGACAGGAACTCTTTGTGAACACTGAAGCTTTCTTT.

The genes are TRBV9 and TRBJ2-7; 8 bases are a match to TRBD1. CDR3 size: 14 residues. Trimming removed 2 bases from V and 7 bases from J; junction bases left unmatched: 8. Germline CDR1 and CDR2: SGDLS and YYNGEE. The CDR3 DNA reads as TGTGCCAGCAGCGTCGACAGGGGCAAGGGAGAGCAGTACTTC. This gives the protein CASSVDRGKGEQYF.

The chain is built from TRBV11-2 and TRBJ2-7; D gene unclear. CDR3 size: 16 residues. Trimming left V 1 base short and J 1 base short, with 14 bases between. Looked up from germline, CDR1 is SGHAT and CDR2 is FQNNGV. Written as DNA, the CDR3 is TGTGCCAGCAGCTTAGTGGGTCAACAGCCGTCCTACGAGCAGTACTTC. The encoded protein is CASSLVGQQPSYEQYF.

CDR3 amino acids: CASSWRLQETQYF. CDR3 bases: TGTGCCAGTAGTTGGAGACTCCAAGAGACCCAGTACTTC. The genes are TRBV19 and TRBJ2-5, with no clear D. Trimming left V 5 bases short and J 1 base short, with 8 bases between. The CDR3 covers 13 residues. Germline V lookup: CDR1 LNHDA, CDR2 SQIVND (reference sequence).

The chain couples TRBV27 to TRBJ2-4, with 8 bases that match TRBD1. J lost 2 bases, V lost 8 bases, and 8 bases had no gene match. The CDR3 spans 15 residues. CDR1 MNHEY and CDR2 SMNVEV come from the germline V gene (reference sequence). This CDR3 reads CASGRTGQTKNIQYF. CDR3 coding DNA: TGTGCCAGCGGACGGACAGGGCAAACCAAAAACATTCAGTACTTC.

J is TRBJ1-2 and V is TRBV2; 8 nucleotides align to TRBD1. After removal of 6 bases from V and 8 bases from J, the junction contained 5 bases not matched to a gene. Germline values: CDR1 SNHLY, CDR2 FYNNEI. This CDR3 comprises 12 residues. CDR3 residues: CASRVTGDGYTF. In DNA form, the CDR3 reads TGTGCCAGCAGGGTGACAGGGGACGGCTACACCTTC.

The DNA for the CDR3 is TGTGCCACCTCAAACGGGACTAGCGGGAGGACCTACAATGAGCAGTTCTTC. Translated, it gives CATSNGTSGRTYNEQFF. V and J are TRBV21-1 and TRBJ2-1; TRBD2 is the table's D call, not checked against the DNA. TRBV21-1 is a pseudogene locus. This CDR3 spans 17 amino acids.

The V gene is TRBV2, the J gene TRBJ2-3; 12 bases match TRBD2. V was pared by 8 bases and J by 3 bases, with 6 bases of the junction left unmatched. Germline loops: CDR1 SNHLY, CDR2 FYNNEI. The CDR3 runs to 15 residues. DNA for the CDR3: TGTGCCAGCCGTAAACTAGCGGGAGGAACAGATACGCAGTATTTT. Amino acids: CASRKLAGGTDTQYF.

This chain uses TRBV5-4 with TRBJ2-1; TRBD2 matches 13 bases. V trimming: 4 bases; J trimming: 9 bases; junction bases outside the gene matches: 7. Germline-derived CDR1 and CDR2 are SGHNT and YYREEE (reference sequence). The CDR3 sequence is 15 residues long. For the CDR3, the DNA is TGTGCCAGCAGCGCGGGACTAGCGGGAAGAGTTGAGCAGTTCTTC. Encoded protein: CASSAGLAGRVEQFF. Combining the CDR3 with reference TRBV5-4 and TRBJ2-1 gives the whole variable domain ETGVTQSPTHLIKTRGQQVTLRCSSQSGHNTVSWYQQALGQGPQFIFQYYREEENGRGNFPPRFSGLQFPNYSSELNVNALELDDSALYLCASSAGLAGRVEQFFGPGTRLTVL.

The CDR3 region has the DNA TGTGCCAGCTCACGACAGGGACTGAACACCGGGGAGCTGTTTTTT. This translates into CASSRQGLNTGELFF. V is TRBV18 and J is TRBJ2-2; a possible D gene is TRBD1 (7 bases). Germline V gene data show CDR1 as KGHSH and CDR2 as LQKENI. V was clipped by 4 bases and J by 1 base, with 10 bases between them. The CDR3 is made up of 15 amino acids.

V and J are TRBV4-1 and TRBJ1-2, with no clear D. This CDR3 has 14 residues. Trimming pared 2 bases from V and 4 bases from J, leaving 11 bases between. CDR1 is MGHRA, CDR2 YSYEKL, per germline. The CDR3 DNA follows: TGCGCCAGCAGCCAACCCATGGAGGCCTATGGCTACACCTTC. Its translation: CASSQPMEAYGYTF.

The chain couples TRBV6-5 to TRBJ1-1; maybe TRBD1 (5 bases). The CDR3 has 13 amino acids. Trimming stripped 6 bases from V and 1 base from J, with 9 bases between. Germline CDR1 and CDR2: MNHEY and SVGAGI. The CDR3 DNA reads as TGTGCCAGCAGCGCGGGGCCGAACACTGAAGCTTTCTTT. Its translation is CASSAGPNTEAFF.

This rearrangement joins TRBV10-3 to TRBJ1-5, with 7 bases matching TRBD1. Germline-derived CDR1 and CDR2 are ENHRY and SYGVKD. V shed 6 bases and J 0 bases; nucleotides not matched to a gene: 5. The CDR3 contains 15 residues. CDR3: CAISLQGNSNQPQHF. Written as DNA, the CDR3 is TGTGCCATCAGCCTACAGGGGAATAGCAATCAGCCCCAGCATTTT.

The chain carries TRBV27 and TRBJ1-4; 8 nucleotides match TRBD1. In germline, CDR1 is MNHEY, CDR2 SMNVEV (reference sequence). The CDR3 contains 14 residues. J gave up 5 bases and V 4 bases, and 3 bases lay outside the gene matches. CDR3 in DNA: TGTGCCAGCAGTTCTTGGACAGGGAATGAAAAACTGTTTTTT. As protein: CASSSWTGNEKLFF. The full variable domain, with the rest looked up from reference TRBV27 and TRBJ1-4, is EAQVTQNPRYLITVTGKKLTVTCSQNMNHEYMSWYRQDPGLGLRQIYYSMNVEVTDKGDVPEGYKVSRKEKRNFPLILESPSPNQTSLYFCASSSWTGNEKLFFGSGTQLSVL.

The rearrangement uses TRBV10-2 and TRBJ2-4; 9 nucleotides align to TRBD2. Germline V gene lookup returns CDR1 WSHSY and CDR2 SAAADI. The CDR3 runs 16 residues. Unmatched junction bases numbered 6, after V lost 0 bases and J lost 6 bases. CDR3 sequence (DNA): TGCGCCAGCAGTGAGTCCGGCGGGAGGGGTAGAAACATTCAGTACTTC. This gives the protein CASSESGGRGRNIQYF.

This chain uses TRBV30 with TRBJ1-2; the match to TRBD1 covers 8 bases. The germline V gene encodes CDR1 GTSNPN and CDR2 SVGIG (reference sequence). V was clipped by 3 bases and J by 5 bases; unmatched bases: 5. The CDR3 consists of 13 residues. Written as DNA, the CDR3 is TGTGCCTGGAGCAGGGGGCGACGATATGGCTACACCTTC. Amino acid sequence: CAWSRGRRYGYTF.